This T cell receptor beta chain appears in the sequencing data of a study of T-cell memory formation after mild COVID-19 (dated by TCRdb to the early 2020s). In the study overall: Most TCR sequence clusters were specific to one of the two donors. In two donors, T-cell clones that expanded and contracted after mild COVID-19 were followed by sequencing TCRalpha and TCRbeta repertoires longitudinally. Two young, previously healthy adult volunteers, one female and one male, were included in the cohort.

The paper's findings and limits, for the study overall: Whether the second-wave clones peaking on day 37 were SARS-CoV-2 specific was not confirmed. Contracting CD4+ clones were found mainly in CM and EM memory subsets, while CD8+ clones were enriched in EMRA. Clones that contracted from day 15 to 85 showed balanced CD4/CD8 phenotypes, whereas a second wave of clones that expanded from day 15 to 37 leaned towards CD4+. Only two mild cases were covered by the study, and larger cohorts that include severe cases with pre-infection samples were considered necessary. The detection of some responding clones in pre-infection memory suggests that pre-existing cross-reactive memory T cells joined the SARS-CoV-2 response.

The instrument given in TCRdb is Illumina NovaSeq 6000. Using 5'RACE with constant-segment primers, TCRalpha and TCRbeta cDNA libraries were constructed, with sample barcodes and unique molecular identifiers added in the process. RNA was extracted from every sample with Trizol reagent. Libraries were amplified in two PCR steps, with a second sample barcode and Illumina TruSeq adapters added in the second step. Sequencing of libraries was performed on an Illumina NovaSeq with 2 x 150 bp paired-end reads. Turning to the authors' computational methods: The reads were demultiplexed and collapsed into UMI-guided consensus sequences using migec v1.2.7. Using mixcr v2.1.11, UMI consensuses were aligned to TRA and TRB V and J templates and then assembled into clonotypes. Clonotypes were classified as expanded or contracted when called significant by both edgeR and NoisET, with noise models trained on biological replicates. edgeR calls used a false discovery rate-adjusted p below 0.01 and a log2 fold-change threshold of 1. As an exploratory analysis of dynamics, max-normalized trajectories of the 1000 most abundant clonotypes were examined by PCA with hierarchical clustering. The CD4 or CD8 phenotype of responding clones was assigned using the separately sequenced CD4+ and CD8+ repertoires. Using fastp trimming at Q25 and MiXCR clonotype assembly, TCRdb reanalyzed the public sequencing data and kept in-frame beta chains. Every CDR3 protein is listed once, alongside the most common genes and DNA of its rows. The V and J calls and clone size are TCRdb's, not the authors'. The sample data list roughly 300,000 distinct CDR3 sequences, and roughly an eighth of these were observed just once. The ten largest account for about 20% of the sample.

PBMCs were isolated by Ficoll-Paque density gradient centrifugation. Of note for this clonotype: Its target antigen remains unknown. No per-base quality is available; no much larger clone lies one base away.

The clonotype comes from a man aged 18 to 30 who had mild COVID-19 (a few samples of this study predate the infection). The sample titles of this study are shuffled in the database, so cell type and time point are left out; the donor was told from shared clones. Sequencing was carried out using PBMCs or a T cell subset sorted from them (not recorded which).

The DNA sequence is TGTGCCAGCAGCTTTGAAGTGGAGCTGTTTTTT. This yields the protein CASSFEVELFF. This sequence uses TRBV7-9 and TRBJ2-2, with no reliable assignment of the D segment. The CDR3, from cysteine to phenylalanine, totals 11 residues. The entry retains the CDR3 DNA only, 33 bases that are in frame from base 1. The germline V gene (reference sequence) yields SEHNR for CDR1 and FQNEAQ for CDR2. V loses 3 bases, J loses 10 bases, and the germline ends lie 6 bases apart. The variable domain in full, with residues beyond the CDR3 obtained from the reference TRBV7-9 and TRBJ2-2 genes, is DTGVSQNPRHKITKRGQNVTFRCDPISEHNRLYWYRQTLGQGPEFLTYFQNEAQLEKSRLLSDRFSAERPKGSFSTLEIQRTEQGDSAMYLCASSFEVELFFGEGSRLTVL.